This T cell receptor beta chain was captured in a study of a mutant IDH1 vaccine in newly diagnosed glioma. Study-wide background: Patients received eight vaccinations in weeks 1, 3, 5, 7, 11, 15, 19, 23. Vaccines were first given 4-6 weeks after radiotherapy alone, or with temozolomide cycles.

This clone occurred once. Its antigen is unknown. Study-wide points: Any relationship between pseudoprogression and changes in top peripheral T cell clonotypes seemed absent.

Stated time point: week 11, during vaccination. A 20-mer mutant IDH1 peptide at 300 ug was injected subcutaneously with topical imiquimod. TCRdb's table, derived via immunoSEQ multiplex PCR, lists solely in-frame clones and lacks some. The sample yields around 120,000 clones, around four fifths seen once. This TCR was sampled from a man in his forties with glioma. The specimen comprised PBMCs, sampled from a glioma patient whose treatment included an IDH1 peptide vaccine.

CDR3 loop: CASRSPGVRGYF. The CDR3 DNA sequence: TGTGCCAGCAGGTCCCCGGGGGTACGGGGATATTTT. The chain has TRBV28 and TRBJ1-3; possible D gene TRBD1, 5 bases. Trimming left V 6 bases short and J 15 bases short, with 18 bases between. The CDR3 extends over 12 amino acids. CDR1 MDHEN and CDR2 SYDVKM come from the germline V gene.